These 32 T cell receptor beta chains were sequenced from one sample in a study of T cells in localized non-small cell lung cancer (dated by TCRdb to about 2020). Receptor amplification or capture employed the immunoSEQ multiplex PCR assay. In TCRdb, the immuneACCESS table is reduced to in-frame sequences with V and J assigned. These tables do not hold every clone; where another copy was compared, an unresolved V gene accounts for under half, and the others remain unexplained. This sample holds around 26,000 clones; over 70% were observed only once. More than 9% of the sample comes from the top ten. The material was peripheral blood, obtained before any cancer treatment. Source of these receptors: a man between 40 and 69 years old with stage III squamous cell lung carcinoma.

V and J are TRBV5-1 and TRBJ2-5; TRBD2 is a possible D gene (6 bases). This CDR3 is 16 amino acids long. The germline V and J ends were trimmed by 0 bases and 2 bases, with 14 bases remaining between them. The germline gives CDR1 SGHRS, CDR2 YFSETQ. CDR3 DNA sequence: TGCGCCAGCAGCTTGGACGGGGGTGGAGGGCAAGAGACCCAGTACTTC. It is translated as CASSLDGGGGQETQYF.

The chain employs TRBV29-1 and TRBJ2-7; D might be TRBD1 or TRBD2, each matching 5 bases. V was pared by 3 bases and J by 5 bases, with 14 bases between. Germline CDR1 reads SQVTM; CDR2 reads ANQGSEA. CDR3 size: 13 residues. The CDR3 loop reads CSVERQGVNEQYF. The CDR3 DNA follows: TGCAGCGTTGAGCGCCAGGGAGTCAACGAGCAGTACTTC.

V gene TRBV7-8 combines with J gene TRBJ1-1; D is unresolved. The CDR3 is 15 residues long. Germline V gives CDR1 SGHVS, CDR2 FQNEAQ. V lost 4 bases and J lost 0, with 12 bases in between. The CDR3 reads CASSSPRSLNTEAFF. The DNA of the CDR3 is TGTGCCAGCAGCTCACCGCGGTCCTTGAACACTGAAGCTTTCTTT.

CDR3: CASSPVTGEAGELFF. In DNA form, the CDR3 reads TGTGCCAGCTCACCGGTTACAGGGGAGGCCGGGGAGCTGTTTTTT. The chain is built from TRBV18 and TRBJ2-2, with a possible D match to TRBD1 (7 bases). Trimming removed 3 bases at V and 6 bases at J, with 14 bases between. This CDR3 has 15 residues. Germline loops: CDR1 KGHSH, CDR2 LQKENI.

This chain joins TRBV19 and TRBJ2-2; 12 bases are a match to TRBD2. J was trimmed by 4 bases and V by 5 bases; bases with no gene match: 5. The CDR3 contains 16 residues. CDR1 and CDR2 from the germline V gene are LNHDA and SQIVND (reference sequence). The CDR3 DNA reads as TGTGCCAGTAGTCCACTAGCGGGAGGAAGCACCGGGGAGCTGTTTTTT. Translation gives CASSPLAGGSTGELFF.

For the CDR3, the DNA is TGTGCCAGCAGAAAGACACAGAACACTGAAGCTTTCTTT. Translated: CASRKTQNTEAFF. The chain uses TRBV5-6 and TRBJ1-1; no clear D gene. Per the germline V gene, CDR1 is SGHDT and CDR2 is YYEEEE. V was pared by 5 bases and J by 1 base, with 9 bases between. The CDR3 length is 13 residues.

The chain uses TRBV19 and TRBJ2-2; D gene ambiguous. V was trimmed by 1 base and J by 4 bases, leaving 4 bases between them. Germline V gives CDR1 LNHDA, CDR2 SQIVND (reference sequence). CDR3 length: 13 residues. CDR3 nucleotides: TGTGCCAGTAGTATAGTTGGCACCGGGGAGCTGTTTTTT. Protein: CASSIVGTGELFF. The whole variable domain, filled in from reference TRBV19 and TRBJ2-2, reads DGGITQSPKYLFRKEGQNVTLSCEQNLNHDAMYWYRQDPGQGLRLIYYSQIVNDFQKGDIAEGYSVSREKKESFPLTVTSAQKNPTAFYLCASSIVGTGELFFGEGSRLTVL.

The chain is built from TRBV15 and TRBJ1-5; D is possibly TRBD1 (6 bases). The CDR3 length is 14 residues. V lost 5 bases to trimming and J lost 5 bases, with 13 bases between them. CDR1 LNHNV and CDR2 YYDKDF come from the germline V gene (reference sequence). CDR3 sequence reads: CATSSTGPHQPQHF. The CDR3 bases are TGTGCCACCAGCTCGACAGGCCCTCATCAGCCCCAGCATTTT.

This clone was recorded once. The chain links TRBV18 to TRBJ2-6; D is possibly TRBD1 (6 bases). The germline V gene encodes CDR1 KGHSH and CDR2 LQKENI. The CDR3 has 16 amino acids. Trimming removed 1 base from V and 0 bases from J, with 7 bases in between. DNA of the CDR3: TGTGCCAGCTCACCACGGACAGCCTCTGGGGCCAACGTCCTGACTTTC. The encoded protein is CASSPRTASGANVLTF.

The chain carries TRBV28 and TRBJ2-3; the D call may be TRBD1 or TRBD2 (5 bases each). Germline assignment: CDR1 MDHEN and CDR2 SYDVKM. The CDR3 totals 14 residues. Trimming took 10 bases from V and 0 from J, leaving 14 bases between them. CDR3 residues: CATSGGSSTDTQYF. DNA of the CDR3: TGTGCCACCTCTGGGGGATCTAGCACAGATACGCAGTATTTT.

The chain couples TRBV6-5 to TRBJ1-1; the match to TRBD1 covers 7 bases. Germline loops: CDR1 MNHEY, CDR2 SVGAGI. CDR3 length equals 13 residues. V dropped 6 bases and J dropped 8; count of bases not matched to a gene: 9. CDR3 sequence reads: CASRQTGAPEAFF. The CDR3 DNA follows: TGTGCCAGCAGACAAACAGGGGCGCCCGAAGCTTTCTTT.

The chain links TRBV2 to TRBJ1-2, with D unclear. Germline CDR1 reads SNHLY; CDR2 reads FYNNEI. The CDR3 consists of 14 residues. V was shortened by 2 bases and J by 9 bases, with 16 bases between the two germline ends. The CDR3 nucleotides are TGTGCCAGCAGTGAACACCCCGGAGAGGAGAGCTACACCTTC. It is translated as CASSEHPGEESYTF.

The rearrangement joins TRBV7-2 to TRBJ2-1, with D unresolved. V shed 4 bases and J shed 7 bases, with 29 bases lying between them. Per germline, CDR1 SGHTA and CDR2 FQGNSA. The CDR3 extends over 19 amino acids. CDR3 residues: CASSSQLGFSRLINNEQFF. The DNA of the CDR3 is TGTGCCAGCAGCTCGCAGCTAGGGTTCTCAAGATTAATTAATAATGAGCAGTTCTTC.

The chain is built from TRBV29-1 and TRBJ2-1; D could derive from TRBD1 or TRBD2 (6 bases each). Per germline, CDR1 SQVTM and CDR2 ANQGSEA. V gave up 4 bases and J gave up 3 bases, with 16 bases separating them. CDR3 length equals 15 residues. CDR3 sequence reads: CSVALGGMVYNEQFF. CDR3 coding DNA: TGCAGCGTTGCCCTAGGGGGGATGGTCTACAATGAGCAGTTCTTC.

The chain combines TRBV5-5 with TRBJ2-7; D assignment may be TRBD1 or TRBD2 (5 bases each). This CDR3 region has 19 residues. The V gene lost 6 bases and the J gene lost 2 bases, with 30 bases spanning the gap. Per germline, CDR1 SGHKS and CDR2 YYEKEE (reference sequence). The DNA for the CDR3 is TGTGCCAGCACCACCTACTCAGGCATCGGGACCTCATTAACCTACGAGCAGTACTTC. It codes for CASTTYSGIGTSLTYEQYF.

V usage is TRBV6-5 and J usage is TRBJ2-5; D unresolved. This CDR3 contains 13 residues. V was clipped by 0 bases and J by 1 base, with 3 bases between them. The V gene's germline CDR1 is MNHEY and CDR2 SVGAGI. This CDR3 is CASSYSIQETQYF. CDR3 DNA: TGTGCCAGCAGTTACTCGATCCAAGAGACCCAGTACTTC.

CDR3 residues: CASSPRTGGRTEAFF. The CDR3 nucleotides read TGTGCCAGCAGTCCCCGGACAGGGGGGAGGACTGAAGCTTTCTTT. The genes are TRBV28 and TRBJ1-1; the match to TRBD1 covers 10 bases. Per germline, CDR1 MDHEN and CDR2 SYDVKM. Trimming cost V 5 bases and J 5 bases; bases outside gene matches: 8. The CDR3 has 15 amino acids.

The CDR3 DNA is TGTGCCAGCAGCTTAGCGCGGAGGGGCCTAAGACCCACCGGGGAGCTGTTTTTT. It specifies CASSLARRGLRPTGELFF. The chain joins TRBV7-8 to TRBJ2-2, with D perhaps TRBD2 (6 bases). Deletions cut 0 bases from V and 4 bases from J, with 18 bases between. CDR1 and CDR2 (germline): SGHVS, FQNEAQ. This CDR3 region has 18 residues.

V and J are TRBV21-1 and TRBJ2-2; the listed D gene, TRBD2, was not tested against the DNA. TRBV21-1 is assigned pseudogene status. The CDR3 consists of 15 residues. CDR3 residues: CASRPWERGVGELFF. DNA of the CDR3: TGTGCCAGCAGGCCCTGGGAGCGGGGAGTCGGGGAGCTGTTTTTT.

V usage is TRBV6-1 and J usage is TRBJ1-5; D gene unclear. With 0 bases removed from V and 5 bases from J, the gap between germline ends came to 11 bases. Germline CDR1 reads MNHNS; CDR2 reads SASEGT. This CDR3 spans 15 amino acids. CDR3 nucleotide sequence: TGTGCCAGCAGTGAAGCGAAGAGAATAGATCAGCCCCAGCATTTT. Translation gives CASSEAKRIDQPQHF.

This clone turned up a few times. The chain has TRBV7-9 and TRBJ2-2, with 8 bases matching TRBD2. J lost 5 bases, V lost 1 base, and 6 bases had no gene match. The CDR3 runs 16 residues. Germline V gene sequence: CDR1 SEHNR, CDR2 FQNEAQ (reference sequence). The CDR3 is CASSLGSGGSTGELFF. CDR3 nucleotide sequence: TGTGCCAGCAGCTTAGGGAGCGGGGGATCGACCGGGGAGCTGTTTTTT.

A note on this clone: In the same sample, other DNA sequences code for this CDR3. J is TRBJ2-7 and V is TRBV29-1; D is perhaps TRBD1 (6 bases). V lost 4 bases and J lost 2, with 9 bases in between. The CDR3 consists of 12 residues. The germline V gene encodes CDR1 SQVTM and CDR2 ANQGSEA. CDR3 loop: CSVGGGPYEQYF. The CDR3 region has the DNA TGCAGCGTTGGTGGGGGCCCCTACGAGCAGTACTTC.

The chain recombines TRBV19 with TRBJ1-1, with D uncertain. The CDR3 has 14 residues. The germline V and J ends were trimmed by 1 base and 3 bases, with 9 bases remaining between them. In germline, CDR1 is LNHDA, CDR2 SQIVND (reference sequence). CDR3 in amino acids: CASSIGGPDTEAFF. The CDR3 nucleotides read TGTGCCAGTAGTATAGGGGGTCCGGACACTGAAGCTTTCTTT.

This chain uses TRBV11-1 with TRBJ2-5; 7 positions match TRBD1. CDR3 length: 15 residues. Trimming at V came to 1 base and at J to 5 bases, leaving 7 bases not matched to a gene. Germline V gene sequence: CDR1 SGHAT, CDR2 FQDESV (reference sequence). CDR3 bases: TGTGCCAGCAGCTTAGTGATAGGGGGCCTGGAGACCCAGTACTTC. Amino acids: CASSLVIGGLETQYF.

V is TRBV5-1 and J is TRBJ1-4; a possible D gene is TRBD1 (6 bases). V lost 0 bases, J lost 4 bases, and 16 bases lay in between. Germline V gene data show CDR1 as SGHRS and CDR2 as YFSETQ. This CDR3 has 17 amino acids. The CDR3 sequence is CASSLGGTSAGNEKLFF. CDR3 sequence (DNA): TGCGCCAGCAGCTTGGGGGGGACATCAGCGGGTAATGAAAAACTGTTTTTT.

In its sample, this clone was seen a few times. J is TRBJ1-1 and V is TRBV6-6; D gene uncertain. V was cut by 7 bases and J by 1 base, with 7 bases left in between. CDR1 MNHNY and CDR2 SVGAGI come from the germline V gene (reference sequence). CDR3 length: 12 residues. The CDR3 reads CASILENTEAFF. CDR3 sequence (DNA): TGTGCCAGCATCCTAGAGAACACTGAAGCTTTCTTT.

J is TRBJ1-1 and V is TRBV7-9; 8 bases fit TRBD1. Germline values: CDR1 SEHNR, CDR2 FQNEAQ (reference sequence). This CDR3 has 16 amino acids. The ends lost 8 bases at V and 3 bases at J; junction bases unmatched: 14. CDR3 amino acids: CASRDRGLRRDTEAFF. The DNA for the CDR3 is TGTGCCAGCCGTGACAGGGGATTACGGAGGGACACTGAAGCTTTCTTT. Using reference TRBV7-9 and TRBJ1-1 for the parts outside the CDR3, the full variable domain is DTGVSQNPRHKITKRGQNVTFRCDPISEHNRLYWYRQTLGQGPEFLTYFQNEAQLEKSRLLSDRFSAERPKGSFSTLEIQRTEQGDSAMYLCASRDRGLRRDTEAFFGQGTRLTVV.

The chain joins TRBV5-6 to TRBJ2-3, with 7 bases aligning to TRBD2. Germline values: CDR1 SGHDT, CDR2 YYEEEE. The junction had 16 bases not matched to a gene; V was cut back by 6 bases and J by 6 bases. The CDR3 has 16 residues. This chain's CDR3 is CASTRWGGWKVDTQYF. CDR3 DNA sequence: TGTGCCAGCACCCGCTGGGGGGGGTGGAAGGTGGATACGCAGTATTTT. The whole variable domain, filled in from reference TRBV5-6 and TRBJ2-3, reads DAGVTQSPTHLIKTRGQQVTLRCSPKSGHDTVSWYQQALGQGPQFIFQYYEEEERQRGNFPDRFSGHQFPNYSSELNVNALLLGDSALYLCASTRWGGWKVDTQYFGPGTRLTVL.

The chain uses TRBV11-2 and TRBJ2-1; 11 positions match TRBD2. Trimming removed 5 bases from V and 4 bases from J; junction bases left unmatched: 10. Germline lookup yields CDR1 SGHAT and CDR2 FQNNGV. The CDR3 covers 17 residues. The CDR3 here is CASSPQGLAGGYNEQFF. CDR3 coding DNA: TGTGCCAGCAGCCCTCAGGGGCTAGCGGGAGGTTACAATGAGCAGTTCTTC.

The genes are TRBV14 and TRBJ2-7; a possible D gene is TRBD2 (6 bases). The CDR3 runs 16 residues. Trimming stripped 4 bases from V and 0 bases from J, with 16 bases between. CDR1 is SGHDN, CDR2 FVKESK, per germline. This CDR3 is CASSLGGGTASYEQYF. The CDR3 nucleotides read TGTGCCAGCAGCCTGGGGGGTGGGACGGCCTCCTACGAGCAGTACTTC.

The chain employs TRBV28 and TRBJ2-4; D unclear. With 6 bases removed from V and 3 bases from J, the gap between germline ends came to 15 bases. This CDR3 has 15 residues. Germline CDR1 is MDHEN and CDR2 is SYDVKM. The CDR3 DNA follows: TGTGCCAGCAGCGCCATATTTTTAAGCAAAAACATTCAGTACTTC. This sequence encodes CASSAIFLSKNIQYF. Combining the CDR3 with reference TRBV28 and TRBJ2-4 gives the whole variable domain DVKVTQSSRYLVKRTGEKVFLECVQDMDHENMFWYRQDPGLGLRLIYFSYDVKMKEKGDIPEGYSVSREKKERFSLILESASTNQTSMYLCASSAIFLSKNIQYFGAGTRLSVL.

CDR3 sequence (DNA): TGCAGCGTTGACGCAGGAGTCGGAGAAAAACTGTTTTTT. It is translated as CSVDAGVGEKLFF. V gene TRBV29-1 combines with J gene TRBJ1-4; unclear D gene. Trimming pared 3 bases from V and 8 bases from J, leaving 13 bases between. The CDR3 totals 13 residues. Germline loops: CDR1 SQVTM, CDR2 ANQGSEA.